The clone carrying this T cell receptor beta chain appeared a few times. CDR3-region Arm-PCR and iRepertoire HTBI primers produced the TCR beta libraries. TCRdb used MiXCR to reprocess the multiplex PCR reads, holding one entry per CDR3 protein. The table records about 430,000 distinct CDR3 sequences, approximately 16% of them present only once. Sample time point: newly diagnosed GD, antithyroid drugs for less than 3 months. Construction of the TCR library relied on RNA isolated from PBMCs. This sample is drawn from a study of regulatory T cells in long-lasting Graves disease. The V gene end was trimmed by 5 bases and the J gene end by 6 bases; junction bases not matched to a gene: 5. CDR3 length equals 14 residues. CDR1 is LNHDA, CDR2 SQIVND, per germline (reference sequence). The same data also contributed to another study, on T cells in Graves' hyperthyroidism and ophthalmopathy.

The sample consisted of peripheral blood mononuclear cells (PBMCs), taken at new diagnosis, from a patient treated with antithyroid drugs. The chain employs TRBV19 and TRBJ1-5, with 9 bases identical to TRBD1. The clonotype originates from a woman in her forties with Graves disease. The CDR3 loop reads CASSAYRGPQPQHF. The CDR3 bases are TGTGCCAGTAGTGCTTACAGGGGGCCTCAGCCCCAGCATTTT.